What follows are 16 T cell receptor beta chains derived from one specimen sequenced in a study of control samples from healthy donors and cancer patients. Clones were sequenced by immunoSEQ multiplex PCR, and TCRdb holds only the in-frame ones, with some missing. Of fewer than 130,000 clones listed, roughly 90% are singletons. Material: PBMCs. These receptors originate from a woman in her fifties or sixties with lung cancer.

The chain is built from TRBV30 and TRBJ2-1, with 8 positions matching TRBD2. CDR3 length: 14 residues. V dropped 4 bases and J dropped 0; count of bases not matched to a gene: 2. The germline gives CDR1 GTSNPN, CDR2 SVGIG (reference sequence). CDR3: CAWKRGSSYNEQFF. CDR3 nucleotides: TGTGCCTGGAAGCGGGGGAGCTCCTACAATGAGCAGTTCTTC.

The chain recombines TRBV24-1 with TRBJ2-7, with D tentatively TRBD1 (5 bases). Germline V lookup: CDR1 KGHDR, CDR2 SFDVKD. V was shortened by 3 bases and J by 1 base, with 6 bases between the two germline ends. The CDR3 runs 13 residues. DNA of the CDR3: TGTGCCACCAGTGATAGACAGTCCTACGAGCAGTACTTC. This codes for CATSDRQSYEQYF.

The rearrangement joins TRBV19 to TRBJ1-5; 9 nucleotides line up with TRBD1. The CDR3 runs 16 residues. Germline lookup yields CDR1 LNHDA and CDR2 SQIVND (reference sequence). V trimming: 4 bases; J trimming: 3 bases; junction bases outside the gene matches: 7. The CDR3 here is CASSTTGTGNNQPQHF. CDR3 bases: TGTGCCAGTAGTACCACCGGGACAGGGAACAATCAGCCCCAGCATTTT.

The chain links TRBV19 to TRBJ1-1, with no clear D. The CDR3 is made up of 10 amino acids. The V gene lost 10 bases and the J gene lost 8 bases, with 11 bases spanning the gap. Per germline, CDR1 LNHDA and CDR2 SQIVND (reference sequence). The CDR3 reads CATRLGEAFF. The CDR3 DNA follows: TGTGCCACCCGACTCGGGGAAGCTTTCTTT.

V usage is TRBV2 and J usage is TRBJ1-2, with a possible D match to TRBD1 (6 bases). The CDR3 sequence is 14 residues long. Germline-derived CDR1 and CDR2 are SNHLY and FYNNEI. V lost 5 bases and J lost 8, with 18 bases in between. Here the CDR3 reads CASSNLNREVGYTF. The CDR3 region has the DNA TGTGCCAGCAGTAACCTCAACAGGGAGGTAGGCTACACCTTC. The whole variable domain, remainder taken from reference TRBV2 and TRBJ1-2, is EPEVTQTPSHQVTQMGQEVILRCVPISNHLYFYWYRQILGQKVEFLVSFYNNEISEKSEIFDDQFSVERPDGSNFTLKIRSTKLEDSAMYFCASSNLNREVGYTFGSGTRLTVV.

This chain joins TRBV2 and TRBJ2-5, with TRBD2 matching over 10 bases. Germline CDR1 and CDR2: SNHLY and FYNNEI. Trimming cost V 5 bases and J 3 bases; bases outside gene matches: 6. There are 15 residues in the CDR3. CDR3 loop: CASSRGSGGKETQYF. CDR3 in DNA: TGTGCCAGCAGTCGGGGTAGCGGGGGGAAAGAGACCCAGTACTTC.

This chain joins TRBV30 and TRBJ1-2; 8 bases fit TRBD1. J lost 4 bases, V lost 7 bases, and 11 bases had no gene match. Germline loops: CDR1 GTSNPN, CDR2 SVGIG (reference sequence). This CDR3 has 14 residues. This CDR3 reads CASPMPGGVYGYTF. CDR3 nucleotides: TGTGCCTCTCCGATGCCAGGGGGCGTCTATGGCTACACCTTC.

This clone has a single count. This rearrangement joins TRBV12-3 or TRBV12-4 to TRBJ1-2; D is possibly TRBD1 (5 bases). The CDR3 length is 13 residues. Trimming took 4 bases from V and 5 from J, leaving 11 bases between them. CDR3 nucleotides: TGTGCCAGCAGTTCCGCGGGGGGATATGGCTACACCTTC. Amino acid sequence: CASSSAGGYGYTF.

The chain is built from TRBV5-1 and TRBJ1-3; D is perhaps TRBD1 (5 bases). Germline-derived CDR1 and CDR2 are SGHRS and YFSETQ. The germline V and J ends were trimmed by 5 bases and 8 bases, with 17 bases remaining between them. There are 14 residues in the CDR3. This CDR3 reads CASSQGRYDDTIYF. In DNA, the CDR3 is TGCGCCAGCAGTCAGGGCCGCTATGACGACACCATATATTTT.

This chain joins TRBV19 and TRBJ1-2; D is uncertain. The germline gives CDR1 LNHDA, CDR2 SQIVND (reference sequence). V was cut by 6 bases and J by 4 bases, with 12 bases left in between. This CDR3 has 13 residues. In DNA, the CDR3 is TGTGCCAGTAGACCGACGGGCCTCTATGGCTACACCTTC. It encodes CASRPTGLYGYTF.

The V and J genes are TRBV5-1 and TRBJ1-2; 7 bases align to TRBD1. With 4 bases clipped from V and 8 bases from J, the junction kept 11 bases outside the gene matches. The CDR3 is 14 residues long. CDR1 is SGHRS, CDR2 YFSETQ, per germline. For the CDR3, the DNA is TGCGCCAGCAGCGTCGGACAGGACGCGGAAGGCTACACCTTC. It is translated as CASSVGQDAEGYTF.

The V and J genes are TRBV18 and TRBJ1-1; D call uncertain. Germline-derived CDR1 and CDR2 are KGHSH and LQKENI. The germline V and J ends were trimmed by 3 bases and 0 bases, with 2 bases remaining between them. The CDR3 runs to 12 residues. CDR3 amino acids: CASSPMNTEAFF. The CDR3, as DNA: TGTGCCAGCTCACCGATGAACACTGAAGCTTTCTTT. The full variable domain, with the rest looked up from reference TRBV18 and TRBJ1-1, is NAGVMQNPRHLVRRRGQEARLRCSPMKGHSHVYWYRQLPEEGLKFMVYLQKENIIDESGMPKERFSAEFPKEGPSILRIQQVVRGDSAAYFCASSPMNTEAFFGQGTRLTVV.

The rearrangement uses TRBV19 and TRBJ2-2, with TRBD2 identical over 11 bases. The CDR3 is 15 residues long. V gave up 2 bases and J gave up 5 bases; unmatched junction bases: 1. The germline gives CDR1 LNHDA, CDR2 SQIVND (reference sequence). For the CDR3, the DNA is TGTGCCAGTAGTATAACTAGCGGGAGAACCGGGGAGCTGTTTTTT. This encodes CASSITSGRTGELFF.

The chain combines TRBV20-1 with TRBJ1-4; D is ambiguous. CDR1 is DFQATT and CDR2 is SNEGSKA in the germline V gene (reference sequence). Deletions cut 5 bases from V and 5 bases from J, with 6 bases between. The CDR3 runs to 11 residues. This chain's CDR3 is CSAWLNEKLFF. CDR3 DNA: TGCAGTGCTTGGTTAAATGAAAAACTGTTTTTT.

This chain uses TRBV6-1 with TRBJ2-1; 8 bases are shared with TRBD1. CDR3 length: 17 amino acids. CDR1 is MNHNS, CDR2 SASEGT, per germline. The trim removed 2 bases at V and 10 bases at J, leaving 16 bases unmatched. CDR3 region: CASSESLGQGRPSEQFF. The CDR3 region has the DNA TGTGCCAGCAGTGAATCTCTAGGACAGGGACGGCCTTCCGAGCAGTTCTTC.

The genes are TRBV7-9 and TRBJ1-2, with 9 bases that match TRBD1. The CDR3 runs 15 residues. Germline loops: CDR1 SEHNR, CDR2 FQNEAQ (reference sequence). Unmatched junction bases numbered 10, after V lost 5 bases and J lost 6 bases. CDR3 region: CASSPAGTGTHGYTF. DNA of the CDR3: TGTGCCAGCAGCCCCGCCGGGACAGGGACCCATGGCTACACCTTC. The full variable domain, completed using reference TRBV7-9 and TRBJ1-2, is DTGVSQNPRHKITKRGQNVTFRCDPISEHNRLYWYRQTLGQGPEFLTYFQNEAQLEKSRLLSDRFSAERPKGSFSTLEIQRTEQGDSAMYLCASSPAGTGTHGYTFGSGTRLTVV.